The 26 T cell receptor beta chains below all came from one sample that was sequenced in a study of a mutant IDH1 vaccine in newly diagnosed glioma. These TCRs' antigens remain unknown. The time point denotes: week 5, during vaccination. Vaccination comprised doses that each held 300 ug of mutant IDH1 20-mer peptide, plus topical imiquimod. The assay was immunoSEQ multiplex PCR, and TCRdb's table has in-frame clones only and misses some. The sample lists 56,000 or so clones, around 78% occurring once. The sample was PBMCs, taken from a glioma patient whose treatment included an IDH1 peptide vaccine. The receptors here all came from a woman between 40 and 55 years old with glioma.

V gene TRBV7-2 combines with J gene TRBJ1-5; tentative D call: TRBD1 (5 bases). The germline CDR1 and CDR2 sequences are SGHTA and FQGNSA. The length of the CDR3 is 15 residues. Trimming took off 3 bases at V and 3 bases at J, with 12 bases between the two ends. CDR3 protein: CASSFQKGDNQPQHF. CDR3 nucleotide sequence: TGTGCCAGCAGCTTCCAGAAAGGGGACAATCAGCCCCAGCATTTT.

This clone appeared a single time. The J gene is TRBJ1-2, the V gene TRBV2, with 10 bases lining up with TRBD1. V trimming: 4 bases; J trimming: 6 bases; junction bases outside the gene matches: 8. The CDR3 spans 15 residues. Germline V CDR1 and CDR2: SNHLY, FYNNEI. This CDR3 reads CASSATLGTGDGYTF. CDR3 sequence (DNA): TGTGCCAGCAGTGCCACCCTAGGGACAGGGGATGGCTACACCTTC.

CDR3 sequence (DNA): TGTGCCAGCAGCTTAGCTTGGGGGCGAGCCGGGGAGCTGTTTTTT. Encoded protein: CASSLAWGRAGELFF. The chain carries TRBV7-2 and TRBJ2-2; perhaps TRBD1 as D (6 bases). CDR3 length equals 15 residues. Germline CDR1 reads SGHTA; CDR2 reads FQGNSA. The ends were cut back, 0 bases at V and 6 bases at J, with 11 bases in the middle.

This clone was counted between two and nine times. The chain employs TRBV14 and TRBJ1-4; D is undetermined. V was cut by 1 base and J by 8 bases, with 11 bases left in between. Germline-derived CDR1 and CDR2 are SGHDN and FVKESK. The CDR3 has 14 residues. The CDR3 sequence: CASSQAGYGEKLFF. The CDR3 DNA sequence: TGTGCCAGCAGCCAAGCGGGGTACGGGGAAAAACTGTTTTTT.

The genes are TRBV5-1 and TRBJ2-7, with TRBD2 matching 7 bases. CDR3 size: 15 residues. Germline V gene lookup returns CDR1 SGHRS and CDR2 YFSETQ. Trimming cost V 0 bases and J 1 base; bases outside gene matches: 4. Here the CDR3 reads CASSLDPGGSYEQYF. The CDR3 region has the DNA TGCGCCAGCAGCTTGGATCCGGGGGGTTCCTACGAGCAGTACTTC.

The chain employs TRBV5-1 and TRBJ2-7; 10 bases are a match to TRBD1. This CDR3 region has 16 residues. Germline CDR1 reads SGHRS; CDR2 reads YFSETQ. V lost 2 bases to trimming and J lost 4 bases; unmatched junction nucleotides: 9. This CDR3 is CASSLRRQGAGYEQYF. The CDR3 nucleotides read TGCGCCAGCAGCTTACGGAGACAGGGGGCTGGGTACGAGCAGTACTTC.

The chain is built from TRBV7-8 and TRBJ1-1, with D perhaps matching TRBD1 (6 bases). In germline, CDR1 is SGHVS, CDR2 FQNEAQ. This CDR3 is 16 amino acids long. V was pared by 4 bases and J by 1 base, with 16 bases between. CDR3 coding DNA: TGTGCCAGCAGCTCACCTGGGGGGGGCGCGAACACTGAAGCTTTCTTT. As protein: CASSSPGGGANTEAFF.

The V gene is TRBV1, the J gene TRBJ2-1. TRBV1 is tagged as a pseudogene. The CDR3 length is 14 residues. The CDR3 DNA is TGCACCAGTAAACCATTCCTTCCCTACAATGAGCAGTTCTTC. Translation: CTSKPFLPYNEQFF.

The chain uses TRBV19 and TRBJ1-1; the D is unclear. This CDR3 region has 14 residues. In germline, CDR1 is LNHDA, CDR2 SQIVND (reference sequence). Trimming removed 8 bases at V and 0 bases at J, with 13 bases between. CDR3: CASASTLMNTEAFF. As DNA, the CDR3 is TGTGCCAGTGCCAGCACCTTAATGAACACTGAAGCTTTCTTT. The whole variable domain, remainder taken from reference TRBV19 and TRBJ1-1, is DGGITQSPKYLFRKEGQNVTLSCEQNLNHDAMYWYRQDPGQGLRLIYYSQIVNDFQKGDIAEGYSVSREKKESFPLTVTSAQKNPTAFYLCASASTLMNTEAFFGQGTRLTVV.

This chain links TRBV12-5 with TRBJ1-6; the D gene is possibly TRBD1 (5 bases). V was cut by 3 bases and J by 7 bases, with 13 bases left in between. The CDR3 loop spans 15 amino acids. Per the germline V gene, CDR1 is LGHNT and CDR2 is FRNRAP. The CDR3 region has the DNA TGTGCTAGTGGTTTAGCAGGGTTGGGCAATTCACCCCTCCACTTT. Its protein is CASGLAGLGNSPLHF. Full variable domain (outside the CDR3, taken from reference TRBV12-5 and TRBJ1-6): DARVTQTPRHKVTEMGQEVTMRCQPILGHNTVFWYRQTMMQGLELLAYFRNRAPLDDSGMPKDRFSAEMPDATLATLKIQPSEPRDSAVYFCASGLAGLGNSPLHFGNGTRLTVT.

The V and J genes are TRBV6-4 and TRBJ2-3, with TRBD2 matching 12 bases. Germline-derived CDR1 and CDR2 are MRHNA and SNTAGT. CDR3 size: 15 residues. J gave up 3 bases and V 7 bases, and 5 bases lay outside the gene matches. The chain's CDR3 is CASKHLAGGTDTQYF. CDR3 DNA: TGTGCCAGCAAACACCTAGCGGGGGGGACAGATACGCAGTATTTT.

CDR3 bases: TGTGCCAGCAGCTTAAGGGTAGGGGATTCACCCCTCCACTTT. Its translation is CASSLRVGDSPLHF. The J gene is TRBJ1-6, the V gene TRBV7-9, with a weak D call TRBD1 (5 bases). The CDR3 loop spans 14 amino acids. Trimming stripped 2 bases from V and 8 bases from J, with 10 bases between. Germline assignment: CDR1 SEHNR and CDR2 FQNEAQ (reference sequence).

The chain employs TRBV18 and TRBJ2-7; the match to TRBD2 covers 12 bases. CDR1 is KGHSH, CDR2 LQKENI, per germline. CDR3 length: 16 residues. V lost 5 bases, J lost 9 bases, and 14 bases stayed unmatched. The CDR3 sequence: CASSLERTTSGGRQYF. In nucleotides, the CDR3 is TGTGCCAGCTCATTAGAGCGGACGACTAGCGGGGGTAGGCAGTACTTC.

The rearrangement joins TRBV11-2 to TRBJ2-5; D gene ambiguous. This CDR3 spans 11 amino acids. The V end was cut by 4 bases, the J end by 5 bases, with 5 bases between. From germline, CDR1 is SGHAT and CDR2 FQNNGV. CDR3 nucleotides: TGTGCCAGCAGCTCAAGGGAGACCCAGTACTTC. This gives the protein CASSSRETQYF.

The V gene is TRBV4-3, the J gene TRBJ2-3; 10 nucleotides align to TRBD1. The CDR3 is 16 amino acids. Germline CDR1 LGHNA, CDR2 YSLEER. Germline trimming cut 3 bases from V and 2 bases from J; bases unmatched to any gene: 5. This chain's CDR3 is CASSHRQGANTDTQYF. CDR3 nucleotide sequence: TGCGCCAGCAGCCATCGACAGGGGGCGAACACAGATACGCAGTATTTT.

The chain uses TRBV11-3 and TRBJ2-2; perhaps D is TRBD1 or TRBD2 (5 bases each). Between the trimmed V and J ends, which lost 5 bases and 8 bases, there was a span of 18 bases. CDR1 is SGHNT and CDR2 is YENEEA in the germline V gene. The CDR3 covers 15 residues. Written as DNA, the CDR3 is TGTGCCAGCAGCCCCGGGGCCCCCATAATGGGGGAGCTGTTTTTT. It encodes CASSPGAPIMGELFF.

About this clone: Different DNA sequences within this sample yield the same CDR3. This chain connects TRBV20-1 to TRBJ2-7, with no clear D. Deletions cut 2 bases from V and 5 bases from J, with 7 bases between. The germline gives CDR1 DFQATT, CDR2 SNEGSKA (reference sequence). The CDR3 runs to 11 residues. CDR3 loop: CSARQGNEQYF. The CDR3 region has the DNA TGCAGTGCTAGACAAGGGAACGAGCAGTACTTC.

The chain links TRBV2 to TRBJ1-2, with TRBD1 matching 7 bases. CDR1 is SNHLY, CDR2 FYNNEI, per germline. This CDR3 comprises 13 residues. With V trimmed by 6 bases and J by 7 bases, 8 bases remained unmatched. DNA of the CDR3: TGTGCCAGCAGAGTGACAGGGTCGGGTGGCTACACCTTC. This codes for CASRVTGSGGYTF.

CDR3 loop: CASSETGGGYNEQFF. DNA of the CDR3: TGTGCCAGCAGTGAAACGGGGGGTGGGTACAATGAGCAGTTCTTC. This chain links TRBV6-1 with TRBJ2-1, with 7 bases that match TRBD2. This CDR3 has 15 residues. Germline CDR1 MNHNS, CDR2 SASEGT. V trimming: 2 bases; J trimming: 4 bases; junction bases outside the gene matches: 5.

This chain joins TRBV7-6 and TRBJ2-3; D gene uncertain. Germline CDR1 reads SGHVS; CDR2 reads FNYEAQ. Trimming left V 1 base short and J 4 bases short, with 9 bases between. The CDR3 has 14 amino acids. CDR3 nucleotides: TGTGCCAGCAGCTTAGTTCAGGCCCCAGATACGCAGTATTTT. It is translated as CASSLVQAPDTQYF.

This chain links TRBV14 with TRBJ2-7, with TRBD1 matching 7 bases. The CDR3 totals 15 residues. CDR1 is SGHDN, CDR2 FVKESK, per germline. Trimming removed 2 bases from V and 3 bases from J; junction bases left unmatched: 7. The CDR3, as DNA: TGTGCCAGCAGCCAAACAGGGGATCTCGACTACGAGCAGTACTTC. The encoded protein is CASSQTGDLDYEQYF. Variable domain in full (rest from reference TRBV14 and TRBJ2-7): EAGVTQFPSHSVIEKGQTVTLRCDPISGHDNLYWYRRVMGKEIKFLLHFVKESKQDESGMPNNRFLAERTGGTYSTLKVQPAELEDSGVYFCASSQTGDLDYEQYFGPGTRLTVT.

The gene calls are TRBV11-3 and TRBJ2-3; 13 bases fit TRBD2. Per germline, CDR1 SGHNT and CDR2 YENEEA. The CDR3 contains 18 residues. The trim removed 5 bases at V and 2 bases at J, leaving 10 bases unmatched. This CDR3 is CASSQGLAGQLITDTQYF. The CDR3 DNA reads TGTGCCAGCAGCCAGGGACTAGCGGGGCAGCTGATCACAGATACGCAGTATTTT.

The chain is built from TRBV25-1 and TRBJ2-7; no clear D. The length of the CDR3 is 13 residues. The germline CDR1 and CDR2 sequences are MGHDK and SYGVNS. The V end was cut by 5 bases, the J end by 0 bases, with 8 bases between. The CDR3, as DNA: TGTGCCAGCAGTACATCGGGCTCCTACGAGCAGTACTTC. Translated: CASSTSGSYEQYF.

The chain employs TRBV9 and TRBJ2-5; D might be TRBD1 (6 bases). The germline CDR1 and CDR2 sequences are SGDLS and YYNGEE. CDR3 length equals 14 residues. V lost 3 bases, J lost 7 bases, and 16 bases lay in between. The CDR3: CASSDRDGTRTQYF. The CDR3 DNA sequence: TGTGCCAGCAGCGACCGGGACGGGACAAGGACCCAGTACTTC.

V and J are TRBV7-6 and TRBJ2-7; TRBD2 might be the D (6 bases). Germline CDR1 is SGHVS and CDR2 is FNYEAQ. Deletions cut 1 base from V and 6 bases from J, with 16 bases between. The CDR3 totals 15 residues. The CDR3 coding sequence is TGTGCCAGCAGCTTAGACGGGGGACCTCAGATCGAGCAGTACTTC. Its translation: CASSLDGGPQIEQYF. The complete variable domain, with remaining parts taken from reference TRBV7-6 and TRBJ2-7, reads GAGVSQSPRYKVTKRGQDVALRCDPISGHVSLYWYRQALGQGPEFLTYFNYEAQQDKSGLPNDRFSAERPEGSISTLTIQRTEQRDSAMYRCASSLDGGPQIEQYFGPGTRLTVT.

The V and J genes are TRBV6-5 and TRBJ1-1; TRBD1 might be the D (5 bases). V was trimmed by 6 bases and J by 1 base, leaving 12 bases between them. The CDR3 spans 14 residues. Germline CDR1 reads MNHEY; CDR2 reads SVGAGI. This CDR3 reads CASRWQGWNTEAFF. The CDR3 DNA sequence: TGTGCCAGCAGGTGGCAGGGTTGGAACACTGAAGCTTTCTTT.